Each of the 23 T cell receptor beta chains below was sequenced from the same sample in a study of shared clonotypes between healthy human individuals (TCRdb year 2020). The library came from the immunoSEQ multiplex PCR assay. Imported from immuneACCESS, the table was reduced by TCRdb to in-frame sequences with V and J called. These copies leave out some clones; in studies compared against another copy, an unresolved V gene accounts for under half, and the cause of the remainder is not known. Recorded for this sample are approximately 530,000 clones; approximately 95% of them occurred a single time. About 0.06% of the sample is held by the ten biggest clonotypes. Sequenced sample: naive CD4+ T cells sorted from blood. According to the study, the label for this sample's cell subset or site signals: CD45RA+ positively selected. Every receptor here comes from a woman aged 25 to 39 in good health.

This clone was counted between two and nine times. The rearrangement links TRBV20-1 to TRBJ1-1; D remains ambiguous. The germline V and J ends were trimmed by 3 bases and 11 bases, with 7 bases remaining between them. The CDR3 extends over 9 amino acids. The germline gives CDR1 DFQATT, CDR2 SNEGSKA (reference sequence). The CDR3 DNA reads as TGCAGTGCTAGTCCGGAGGCTTTCTTT. Its protein product is CSASPEAFF.

V gene TRBV27 combines with J gene TRBJ2-7, with 10 bases aligning to TRBD2. Germline V CDR1 and CDR2: MNHEY, SMNVEV (reference sequence). V shed 2 bases and J 6 bases; nucleotides not matched to a gene: 7. The CDR3 has 15 amino acids. The CDR3 protein is CASSLLAGVPSEQYF. The DNA for the CDR3 is TGTGCCAGCAGTTTACTAGCGGGAGTACCTAGCGAGCAGTACTTC.

This clone was picked up one time. The J gene is TRBJ2-5, the V gene TRBV7-8; D gene unclear. This CDR3 spans 14 amino acids. Germline values: CDR1 SGHVS, CDR2 FQNEAQ. Trimming pared 2 bases from V and 5 bases from J, leaving 12 bases between. The CDR3 loop reads CASSLRGPPETQYF. In DNA, the CDR3 is TGTGCCAGCAGCTTACGTGGCCCCCCGGAGACCCAGTACTTC.

The chain combines TRBV4-2 with TRBJ2-7, with 11 bases matching TRBD2. The CDR3 runs to 14 residues. Germline trimming cut 5 bases from V and 7 bases from J; bases unmatched to any gene: 7. CDR1 is LGHNA, CDR2 YNFKEQ, per germline. The CDR3 sequence is CASSSLAGAGEQYF. The CDR3 DNA sequence: TGTGCCAGCAGCTCACTAGCGGGAGCTGGGGAGCAGTACTTC.

The genes are TRBV28 and TRBJ2-1, with 9 nucleotides matching TRBD2. After removal of 9 bases from V and 8 bases from J, the junction contained 5 bases not matched to a gene. CDR1 is MDHEN, CDR2 SYDVKM, per germline. This CDR3 is built from 12 residues. The CDR3 coding sequence is TGTGCCAGACTAGCGGGCTTGGATGAGCAGTTCTTC. It is translated as CARLAGLDEQFF.

This chain joins TRBV5-8 and TRBJ1-1; D unresolved. The germline V gene encodes CDR1 SGHTS and CDR2 YDEGEE. The CDR3 covers 14 residues. V dropped 5 bases and J dropped 7 bases, with 18 bases sitting between them. The CDR3 region is CASRLRHTANEAFF. CDR3 DNA sequence: TGTGCCAGCAGACTAAGACATACCGCCAATGAAGCTTTCTTT.

The rearrangement links TRBV7-2 to TRBJ2-1; 10 nucleotides align to TRBD2. V shed 5 bases and J 0 bases; nucleotides not matched to a gene: 1. This CDR3 comprises 15 residues. Germline-derived CDR1 and CDR2 are SGHTA and FQGNSA. The CDR3 loop reads CASSRTSGSYNEQFF. In nucleotides, the CDR3 is TGTGCCAGCAGCCGGACTAGCGGCTCCTACAATGAGCAGTTCTTC. Full variable domain (outside the CDR3, taken from reference TRBV7-2 and TRBJ2-1): GAGVSQSPSNKVTEKGKDVELRCDPISGHTALYWYRQSLGQGLEFLIYFQGNSAPDKSGLPSDRFSAERTGGSVSTLTIQRTQQEDSAVYLCASSRTSGSYNEQFFGPGTRLTVL.

This rearrangement joins TRBV4-1 to TRBJ2-1; 8 bases align to TRBD2. The length of the CDR3 is 16 residues. CDR1 and CDR2 (germline): MGHRA, YSYEKL. V shed 3 bases and J 4 bases; nucleotides not matched to a gene: 8. The CDR3 protein is CASSHSTSVDYNEQFF. CDR3 in DNA: TGCGCCAGCAGCCACTCGACTAGCGTGGATTACAATGAGCAGTTCTTC.

The rearrangement links TRBV18 to TRBJ2-1; D is possibly TRBD1 (5 bases). The V gene's germline CDR1 is KGHSH and CDR2 LQKENI. The CDR3 covers 15 residues. Deletions cut 3 bases from V and 6 bases from J, with 15 bases between. CDR3 region: CASSPREVTANEQFF. The CDR3, as DNA: TGTGCCAGCTCACCCAGGGAAGTTACCGCCAATGAGCAGTTCTTC.

Notes on this clone: This sample includes further DNA sequences coding for the same CDR3. V is TRBV5-1 and J is TRBJ2-2; D may be TRBD1 (6 bases). Trimming took 2 bases from V and 5 from J, leaving 7 bases between them. Germline loops: CDR1 SGHRS, CDR2 YFSETQ. The length of the CDR3 is 13 residues. The CDR3 DNA sequence: TGCGCCAGCAGCTTCGGACAGACCGGGGAGCTGTTTTTT. This sequence encodes CASSFGQTGELFF.

This chain uses TRBV19 with TRBJ1-2, with D possibly being TRBD1 (6 bases). V lost 8 bases, J lost 3 bases, and 22 bases lay in between. Germline CDR1 and CDR2: LNHDA and SQIVND (reference sequence). The CDR3 extends over 16 amino acids. The CDR3 spells CASCLGTGPGYYGYTF. The CDR3 DNA follows: TGTGCCAGTTGCCTGGGAACAGGGCCAGGGTACTATGGCTACACCTTC.

This chain connects TRBV14 to TRBJ2-5; no firm D call. The CDR3 extends over 14 amino acids. The germline gives CDR1 SGHDN, CDR2 FVKESK. The V and J ends lost 1 base and 0 bases respectively, with 6 bases between them. The CDR3 bases are TGTGCCAGCAGCCAAGTACGGGACCAAGAGACCCAGTACTTC. Amino acid sequence: CASSQVRDQETQYF.

The gene calls are TRBV5-1 and TRBJ2-5, with D uncertain. V lost 0 bases and J lost 11, with 23 bases in between. Germline V gene sequence: CDR1 SGHRS, CDR2 YFSETQ. There are 16 residues in the CDR3. In DNA form, the CDR3 reads TGCGCCAGCAGCTTGGCCTTCACTAATCCTACGAGTTGGCAGTACTTC. Its protein is CASSLAFTNPTSWQYF.

The chain links TRBV19 to TRBJ1-1, with D possibly matching TRBD1 (5 bases). The germline V gene encodes CDR1 LNHDA and CDR2 SQIVND (reference sequence). V shed 7 bases and J shed 2 bases, with 14 bases lying between them. The CDR3 runs 14 residues. CDR3 sequence reads: CASTFDSLNTEAFF. The CDR3 DNA is TGTGCCAGTACTTTTGACAGTCTTAACACTGAAGCTTTCTTT.

A single count supports this clone. V and J are TRBV5-4 and TRBJ1-2; D is possibly TRBD1 (5 bases). This CDR3 region has 16 residues. The germline gives CDR1 SGHNT, CDR2 YYREEE (reference sequence). Trimming left V 4 bases short and J 8 bases short, with 24 bases between. CDR3 sequence (DNA): TGTGCCAGCAGCCTCGAGGGGTCAAGGACGGTTCGCGGCTACACCTTC. This sequence encodes CASSLEGSRTVRGYTF. Full variable domain (outside the CDR3, taken from reference TRBV5-4 and TRBJ1-2): ETGVTQSPTHLIKTRGQQVTLRCSSQSGHNTVSWYQQALGQGPQFIFQYYREEENGRGNFPPRFSGLQFPNYSSELNVNALELDDSALYLCASSLEGSRTVRGYTFGSGTRLTVV.

The gene calls are TRBV20-1 and TRBJ2-5, with a possible D match to TRBD1 (7 bases). This CDR3 is 11 amino acids long. CDR1 is DFQATT and CDR2 is SNEGSKA in the germline V gene (reference sequence). Trimming left V 8 bases short and J 10 bases short, with 17 bases between. CDR3 region: CSSEGAGDQYF. The CDR3 nucleotides are TGCAGTTCGGAGGGGGCTGGGGACCAGTACTTC.

This clone was recorded once. V and J are TRBV6-6 and TRBJ2-2; unclear D gene. This CDR3 has 13 residues. Between the trimmed V and J ends, which lost 5 bases and 0 bases, there was a span of 4 bases. CDR1 and CDR2 (germline): MNHNY, SVGAGI (reference sequence). The CDR3 here is CASSTTNTGELFF. Here the CDR3 DNA reads TGTGCCAGCAGTACAACGAACACCGGGGAGCTGTTTTTT.

This clone was seen a handful of times. J is TRBJ2-4 and V is TRBV2; the D is unclear. From germline, CDR1 is SNHLY and CDR2 FYNNEI. V was trimmed by 5 bases and J by 7 bases, leaving 6 bases between them. The CDR3 contains 11 residues. The CDR3 loop is CASSLHNIQYF. CDR3 DNA: TGTGCCAGCAGTCTACATAACATTCAGTACTTC.

CDR3 amino acids: CASTKGQGTNEQFF. In DNA form, the CDR3 reads TGTGCCAGCACCAAGGGACAGGGGACCAATGAGCAGTTCTTC. The chain combines TRBV28 with TRBJ2-1; 10 nucleotides align to TRBD1. This CDR3 region has 14 residues. CDR1 MDHEN and CDR2 SYDVKM come from the germline V gene. Trimming cost V 7 bases and J 6 bases; bases outside gene matches: 6.

The chain couples TRBV6-5 to TRBJ1-4; D call uncertain. Per the germline V gene, CDR1 is MNHEY and CDR2 is SVGAGI. The CDR3 has 14 amino acids. V was clipped by 6 bases and J by 7 bases, with 15 bases between them. The CDR3 DNA reads TGTGCCAGCAGCCCAGCCGTGTTTGTTGAAAAACTGTTTTTT. Residues: CASSPAVFVEKLFF.

The chain recombines TRBV10-3 with TRBJ1-1, with D tentatively TRBD1 (6 bases). The germline CDR1 and CDR2 sequences are ENHRY and SYGVKD. The CDR3 extends over 16 amino acids. V lost 6 bases to trimming and J lost 1 base, with 18 bases between them. CDR3 sequence: CAISPNPDRRNTEAFF. The CDR3 bases are TGTGCCATCAGCCCAAACCCCGACAGGAGGAACACTGAAGCTTTCTTT.

This clone was detected a few times. The chain combines TRBV28 with TRBJ1-3; a possible D gene is TRBD1 (5 bases). Germline V gene lookup returns CDR1 MDHEN and CDR2 SYDVKM. The CDR3 is made up of 12 amino acids. Trimming took off 6 bases at V and 4 bases at J, with 7 bases between the two ends. The CDR3 coding sequence is TGTGCCAGCAGCCGACAGGGAAACACCATATATTTT. Translating it yields CASSRQGNTIYF.

The chain couples TRBV5-1 to TRBJ1-2, with 10 bases fitting TRBD1. V dropped 4 bases and J dropped 1; count of bases not matched to a gene: 4. This CDR3 is built from 15 residues. Germline CDR1 is SGHRS and CDR2 is YFSETQ. The CDR3 region is CASSRQGAGNYGYTF. The CDR3 region has the DNA TGCGCCAGCAGCAGACAGGGGGCGGGTAACTATGGCTACACCTTC. Full variable domain (rest looked up from reference TRBV5-1 and TRBJ1-2): KAGVTQTPRYLIKTRGQQVTLSCSPISGHRSVSWYQQTPGQGLQFLFEYFSETQRNKGNFPGRFSGRQFSNSRSEMNVSTLELGDSALYLCASSRQGAGNYGYTFGSGTRLTVV.